These T cell receptor beta chains were read from a single sample in a study of blood T cell repertoires in COVID-19. Profiling relied on immunoSEQ multiplex PCR, and the TCRdb table lists in-frame clones only, not all of them. Of roughly 230,000 clones in the sample, about 86% were seen once. Sequencing was performed on PBMCs or T cells enriched from blood (not recorded which). Receptors were obtained from a man between 45 and 60 years old who had recovered from COVID-19. Both conserved end residues are part of each CDR3. The order of the fields is D gene, V gene, J gene, clone size, CDR3 protein, CDR3 DNA. A D gene is named only where the DNA matches it firmly. A clone size is listed for some rows: how often the clone was seen (once, few, many), or a class if it is expanded.

>-|TRBV5-1|TRBJ2-3|-
CASSLTVSTDTQYF
TGCGCCAGCAGCCTGACAGTGAGCACAGATACGCAGTATTTT
>TRBD1|TRBV4-3|TRBJ2-7|-
CASSRYRDRETYEQYF
TGCGCCAGCAGCCGGTACCGGGACAGGGAAACCTACGAGCAGTACTTC
>-|TRBV11-3|TRBJ2-2|-
CASGQFTGELFF
TGTGCCAGTGGGCAGTTCACCGGGGAGCTGTTTTTT
>-|TRBV18|TRBJ1-1|-
CASSPRPNTEAFF
TGTGCCAGCTCACCCAGGCCGAACACTGAAGCTTTCTTT
>TRBD2|TRBV3-1/TRBV3-2|TRBJ2-5|-
CASSPTSQGTQYF
TGTGCCAGCAGCCCGACTAGCCAAGGGACCCAGTACTTC
>-|TRBV13|TRBJ1-1|-
CASSFGAGNTEAFF
TGTGCCAGCAGCTTCGGGGCGGGAAACACTGAAGCTTTCTTT
>TRBD1|TRBV3-1/TRBV3-2|TRBJ1-5|-
CASSRSDRGLRGQPQHF
TGTGCCAGCAGCCGATCGGACAGGGGGCTTCGGGGTCAGCCCCAGCATTTT
>-|TRBV2|TRBJ2-2|-
CASSAGGFTGELFF
TGTGCCAGCAGTGCAGGGGGGTTCACCGGGGAGCTGTTTTTT
>-|TRBV3-1/TRBV3-2|TRBJ2-7|-
CASSQVPSYEQYF
TGTGCCAGCAGCCAAGTCCCTTCCTACGAGCAGTACTTC
>-|TRBV27|TRBJ1-1|few
CASSTRGSTEAFF
TGTGCCAGCAGTACGCGGGGGTCCACTGAAGCTTTCTTT
>TRBD2|TRBV5-1|TRBJ2-7|few
CASSFGSGRNSYEQYF
TGCGCCAGCAGCTTCGGGAGCGGGAGGAACTCCTACGAGCAGTACTTC
>TRBD1|TRBV9|TRBJ1-1|-
CASSIHPSGQGTEAFF
TGTGCCAGCAGCATCCACCCTAGTGGACAGGGCACTGAAGCTTTCTTT
>TRBD1|TRBV10-3|TRBJ2-1|-
CAISESRTGDSEQFF
TGTGCCATCAGTGAGTCCCGGACAGGGGATAGTGAGCAGTTCTTC
>-|TRBV24-1|TRBJ1-5|few
CATSDPDQPQHF
TGTGCCACCAGTGACCCTGATCAGCCCCAGCATTTT
>-|TRBV2|TRBJ2-2|-
CASSRTDANTGELFF
TGTGCCAGCAGCCGGACAGACGCGAACACCGGGGAGCTGTTTTTT
>TRBD1|TRBV9|TRBJ2-2|-
CASSAGQARGELFF
TGTGCCAGCAGCGCCGGACAGGCTCGTGGGGAGCTGTTTTTT
>-|TRBV30|TRBJ1-2|-
CASHAGVHGYTF
TGTGCCTCCCATGCGGGGGTGCATGGCTACACCTTC